These T cell receptor beta chains were read from a single sample in a study of cytomegalovirus exposure and HLA in healthy donors. Method: immunoSEQ multiplex PCR; TCRdb's copy keeps in-frame clones and lacks some. The data contain about 160,000 clones, around 76% of them seen just once; the ten biggest clones take up over 2%. Material for sequencing was PBMCs. These TCRs come from a female donor in good health and CMV-seronegative. Each CDR3 is given with its conserved first and last residue. The D gene is left open where the match is weak. Only part of the rows carry a size: once, few, many, or a class if the clone is expanded.

V,size,D,J,CDR3,DNA
TRBV10-1,NA,NA,TRBJ2-3,CASGPRTDTQYF,TGCGCCAGCGGGCCCCGGACAGATACGCAGTATTTT
TRBV6-1,few,NA,TRBJ1-1,CASRPVADTEAFF,TGTGCCAGCAGACCCGTGGCGGACACTGAAGCTTTCTTT
TRBV13,NA,NA,TRBJ2-6,CASSIAPRQGANVLTF,TGTGCCAGCAGCATAGCCCCCCGACAGGGGGCCAACGTCCTGACTTTC
TRBV4-2,NA,TRBD2,TRBJ2-7,CASSGTGGRDEQYF,TGTGCCAGCAGCGGGACGGGGGGGCGGGACGAGCAGTACTTC
TRBV5-1,NA,TRBD1,TRBJ2-2,CASSSTRSAWTGGRTGELFF,TGCGCCAGCAGCTCCACTCGATCCGCCTGGACAGGCGGTAGAACCGGGGAGCTGTTTTTT
TRBV6-5,NA,TRBD1,TRBJ1-1,CASSPWDRGTEAFF,TGTGCCAGCAGCCCCTGGGACAGGGGTACTGAAGCTTTCTTT
TRBV27,NA,NA,TRBJ2-2,CASSAGVRLGELFF,TGTGCCAGCAGTGCCGGGGTTCGCCTCGGGGAGCTGTTTTTT
TRBV6-6,NA,TRBD1,TRBJ1-1,CASSSPGQVSTEAFF,TGTGCCAGCAGTTCGCCGGGACAGGTTAGCACTGAAGCCTTCTTT
TRBV4-1,NA,TRBD2,TRBJ2-5,CASSQGGLAQETQYF,TGCGCCAGCAGCCAAGGGGGACTAGCCCAAGAGACCCAGTACTTC
TRBV19,NA,NA,TRBJ2-7,CASKVGASWKEQYF,TGTGCCAGCAAGGTGGGGGCGTCATGGAAAGAGCAGTACTTC
TRBV5-5,NA,TRBD2,TRBJ2-1,CASLRVGGGNNEQFF,TGTGCCAGCCTCCGAGTTGGGGGGGGAAACAATGAGCAGTTCTTC
TRBV14,NA,TRBD2,TRBJ2-7,CASSPMGLAGAYEQYF,TGTGCCAGCAGCCCCATGGGACTAGCGGGAGCCTACGAGCAGTACTTC
TRBV2,NA,TRBD1,TRBJ2-4,CASGRGQGESMNIQYF,TGTGCCAGCGGACGGGGACAGGGGGAGAGTATGAACATTCAGTACTTC
TRBV30,few,TRBD1,TRBJ2-2,CAWSAGQGWAGELFF,TGTGCCTGGAGCGCCGGACAGGGCTGGGCCGGGGAGCTGTTTTTT
TRBV5-1,NA,NA,TRBJ2-7,CASSLETGPYEQYF,TGCGCCAGCAGCTTGGAAACAGGCCCTTACGAGCAGTACTTC
TRBV27,NA,NA,TRBJ2-7,CASSLTPSPSSYEQYF,TGTGCCAGCAGCTTGACCCCCTCTCCTAGCAGCTACGAGCAGTACTTC
TRBV29-1,NA,TRBD2,TRBJ2-3,CSVAGTTSTDTQYF,TGCAGCGTTGCAGGGACTACTAGCACAGATACGCAGTATTTT
TRBV5-4,NA,TRBD1,TRBJ1-3,CASSPGGQGNTIYF,TGTGCCAGCAGCCCTGGGGGACAGGGAAACACCATATATTTT
TRBV9,NA,TRBD1,TRBJ2-1,CASSVDGTAYNEQFF,TGTGCCAGCAGCGTAGATGGGACAGCCTACAATGAGCAGTTCTTC
TRBV5-6,NA,NA,TRBJ1-1,CASSFTQNTEAFF,TGTGCCAGCAGCTTTACTCAAAACACTGAAGCTTTCTTT
TRBV15,NA,NA,TRBJ1-5,CATSRDHSSNQPQHF,TGTGCCACCAGCAGAGATCACAGTAGCAATCAGCCCCAGCATTTT
TRBV18,NA,NA,TRBJ1-1,CASSPNSREAFF,TGTGCCAGCTCTCCCAACTCCCGTGAAGCTTTCTTT
TRBV5-4,NA,TRBD1,TRBJ1-2,CASSLFTRGDGYTF,TGTGCCAGCAGCTTGTTTACCAGGGGGGATGGCTACACCTTC
TRBV19,NA,NA,TRBJ2-7,CASSIGQDSYEQYF,TGTGCCAGTAGTATAGGCCAGGACTCCTACGAGCAGTACTTC
TRBV6-4,NA,TRBD1,TRBJ2-2,CASSPSEGTGGSGELFF,TGTGCCAGCAGTCCCTCCGAAGGGACAGGGGGATCCGGGGAGCTGTTTTTT
TRBV10-2,NA,TRBD1,TRBJ1-1,CASSEPTSDRGSTEAFF,TGCGCCAGCAGTGAGCCGACTTCGGACAGGGGATCCACTGAAGCTTTCTTT
TRBV7-9,few,TRBD1,TRBJ2-2,CASSSRRDSANGELFF,TGTGCCAGCAGCTCCCGCCGGGACAGTGCGAATGGGGAGCTGTTTTTT
TRBV29-1,NA,NA,TRBJ1-2,CSVVGRVKGGYTF,TGCAGCGTTGTGGGCAGGGTTAAGGGTGGCTACACCTTC
TRBV7-9,NA,TRBD2,TRBJ2-2,CASSLGSGTDTGELFF,TGTGCCAGCAGCTTAGGTAGCGGGACTGACACCGGGGAGCTGTTTTTT
TRBV19,NA,NA,TRBJ2-7,CASSIDYYEQYF,TGTGCCAGTAGTATCGACTATTACGAGCAGTACTTC